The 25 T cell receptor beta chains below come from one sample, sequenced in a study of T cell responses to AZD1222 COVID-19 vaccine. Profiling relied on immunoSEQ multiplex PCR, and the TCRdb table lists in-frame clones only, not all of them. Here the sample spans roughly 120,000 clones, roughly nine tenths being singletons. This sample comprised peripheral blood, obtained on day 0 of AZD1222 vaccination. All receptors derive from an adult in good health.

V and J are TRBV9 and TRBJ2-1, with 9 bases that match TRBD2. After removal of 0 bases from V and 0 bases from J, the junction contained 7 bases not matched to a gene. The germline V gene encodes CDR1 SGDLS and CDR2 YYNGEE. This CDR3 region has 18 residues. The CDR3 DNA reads TGTGCCAGCAGCGTAGACATTAGCGGGGGATTCTCCTACAATGAGCAGTTCTTC. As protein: CASSVDISGGFSYNEQFF.

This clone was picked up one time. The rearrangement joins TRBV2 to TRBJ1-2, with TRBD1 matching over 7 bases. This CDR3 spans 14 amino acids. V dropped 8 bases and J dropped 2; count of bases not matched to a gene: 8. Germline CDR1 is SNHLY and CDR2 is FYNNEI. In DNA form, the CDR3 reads TGTGCCAGCGTTGAGGGGGCGAAGAACTATGGCTACACCTTC. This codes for CASVEGAKNYGYTF.

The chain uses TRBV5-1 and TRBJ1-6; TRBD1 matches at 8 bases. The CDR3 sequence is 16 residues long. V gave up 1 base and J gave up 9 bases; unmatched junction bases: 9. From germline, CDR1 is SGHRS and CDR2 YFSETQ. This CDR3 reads CASSLQGALGISPLHF. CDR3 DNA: TGCGCCAGCAGCTTGCAGGGGGCGCTAGGAATTTCACCCCTCCACTTT.

The DNA for the CDR3 is TGTGCCAGCAGCCAGAACTCTGGGGCCAACGTCCTGACTTTC. It codes for CASSQNSGANVLTF. The genes are TRBV7-8 and TRBJ2-6; D gene unclear. This CDR3 is built from 14 residues. CDR1 is SGHVS and CDR2 is FQNEAQ in the germline V gene. V was pared by 5 bases and J by 0 bases, with 5 bases between. The variable domain in full, completed from reference TRBV7-8 and TRBJ2-6, reads GAGVSQSPRYKVAKRGQDVALRCDPISGHVSLFWYQQALGQGPEFLTYFQNEAQLDKSGLPSDRFFAERPEGSVSTLKIQRTQQEDSAVYLCASSQNSGANVLTFGAGSRLTVL.

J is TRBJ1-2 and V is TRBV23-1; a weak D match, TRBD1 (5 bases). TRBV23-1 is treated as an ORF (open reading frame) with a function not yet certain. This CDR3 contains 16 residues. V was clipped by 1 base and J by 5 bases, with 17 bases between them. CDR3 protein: CASSQLYGRDNYGYTF. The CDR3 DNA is TGCGCCAGCAGTCAATTATACGGCAGGGATAATTATGGCTACACCTTC.

CDR3 residues: CASSQGRVGYSNQPQHF. The CDR3 bases are TGTGCCAGCAGCCAGGGGAGGGTGGGCTATAGCAATCAGCCCCAGCATTTT. The chain recombines TRBV6-2 or TRBV6-3 with TRBJ1-5, with a possible D match to TRBD1 (6 bases). CDR3 length equals 17 residues. V was trimmed by 6 bases and J by 0 bases, leaving 18 bases between them. Per the germline V gene, CDR1 is MNHEY and CDR2 is SVGEGT.

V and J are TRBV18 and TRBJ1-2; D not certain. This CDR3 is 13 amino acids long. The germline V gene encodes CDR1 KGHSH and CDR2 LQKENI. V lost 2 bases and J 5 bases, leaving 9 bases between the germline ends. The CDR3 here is CASSPSTEYGYTF. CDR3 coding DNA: TGTGCCAGCTCACCATCAACAGAATATGGCTACACCTTC. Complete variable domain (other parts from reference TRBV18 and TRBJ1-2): NAGVMQNPRHLVRRRGQEARLRCSPMKGHSHVYWYRQLPEEGLKFMVYLQKENIIDESGMPKERFSAEFPKEGPSILRIQQVVRGDSAAYFCASSPSTEYGYTFGSGTRLTVV.

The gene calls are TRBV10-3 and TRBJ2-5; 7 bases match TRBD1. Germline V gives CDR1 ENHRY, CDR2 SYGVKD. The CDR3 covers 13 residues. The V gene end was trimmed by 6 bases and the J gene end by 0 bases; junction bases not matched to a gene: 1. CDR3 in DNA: TGTGCCATCAGCGGACAGGACCAAGAGACCCAGTACTTC. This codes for CAISGQDQETQYF.

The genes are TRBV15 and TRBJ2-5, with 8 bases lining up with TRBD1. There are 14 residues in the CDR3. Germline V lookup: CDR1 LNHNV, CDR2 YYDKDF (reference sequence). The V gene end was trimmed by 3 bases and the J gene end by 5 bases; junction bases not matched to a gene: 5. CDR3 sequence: CATSRDRAKETQYF. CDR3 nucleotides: TGTGCCACCAGCAGGGACAGGGCGAAGGAGACCCAGTACTTC.

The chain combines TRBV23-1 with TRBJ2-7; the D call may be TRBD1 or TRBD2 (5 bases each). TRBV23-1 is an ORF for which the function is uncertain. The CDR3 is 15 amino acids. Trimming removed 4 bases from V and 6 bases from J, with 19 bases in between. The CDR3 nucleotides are TGCGCCAGCAGTCCCTCGAGGGGCCGGCGGAGCGAGCAGTACTTC. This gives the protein CASSPSRGRRSEQYF.

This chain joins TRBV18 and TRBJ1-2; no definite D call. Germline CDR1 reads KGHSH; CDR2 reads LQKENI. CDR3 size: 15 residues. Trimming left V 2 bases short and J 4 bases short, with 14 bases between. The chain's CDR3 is CASSPGERAFYGYTF. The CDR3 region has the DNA TGTGCCAGCTCACCAGGCGAACGGGCCTTCTATGGCTACACCTTC.

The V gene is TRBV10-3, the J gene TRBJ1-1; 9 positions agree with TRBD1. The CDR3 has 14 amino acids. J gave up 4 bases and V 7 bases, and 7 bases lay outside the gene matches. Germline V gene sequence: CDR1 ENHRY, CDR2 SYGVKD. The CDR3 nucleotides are TGTGCCATCAAGTCAACGGGACAGGGCACTGAAGCTTTCTTT. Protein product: CAIKSTGQGTEAFF.

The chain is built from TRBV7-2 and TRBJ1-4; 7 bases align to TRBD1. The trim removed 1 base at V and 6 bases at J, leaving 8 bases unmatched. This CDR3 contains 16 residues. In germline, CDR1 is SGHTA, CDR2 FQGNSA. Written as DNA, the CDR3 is TGTGCCAGCAGCTTAGTCACAGGGGAGGGTTATGAAAAACTGTTTTTT. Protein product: CASSLVTGEGYEKLFF.

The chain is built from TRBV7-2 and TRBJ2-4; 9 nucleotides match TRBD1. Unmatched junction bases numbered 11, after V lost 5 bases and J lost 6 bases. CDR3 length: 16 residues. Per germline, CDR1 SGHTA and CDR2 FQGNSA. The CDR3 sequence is CASSPAPRQGGNIQYF. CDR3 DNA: TGTGCCAGCAGCCCCGCGCCCAGACAGGGGGGAAACATTCAGTACTTC.

CDR3 sequence: CATGRGSNEKLFF. The DNA of the CDR3 is TGTGCCACCGGCCGGGGTTCTAATGAAAAACTGTTTTTT. The chain recombines TRBV10-3 with TRBJ1-4; unclear D gene. V shed 10 bases and J shed 3 bases, with 12 bases lying between them. The CDR3 consists of 13 residues. The germline gives CDR1 ENHRY, CDR2 SYGVKD.

The CDR3 protein is CASSQDWNPYNEQFF. CDR3 sequence (DNA): TGCGCCAGCAGCCAAGATTGGAACCCCTACAATGAGCAGTTCTTC. The rearrangement links TRBV4-3 to TRBJ2-1, with D unresolved. Trimming left V 0 bases short and J 2 bases short, with 8 bases between. This CDR3 is built from 15 residues. CDR1 is LGHNA, CDR2 YSLEER, per germline.

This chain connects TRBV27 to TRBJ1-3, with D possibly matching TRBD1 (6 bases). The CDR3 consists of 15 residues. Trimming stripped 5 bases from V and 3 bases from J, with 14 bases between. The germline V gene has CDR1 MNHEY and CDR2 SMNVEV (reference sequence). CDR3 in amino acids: CASSQRGAFGNTIYF. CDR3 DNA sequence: TGTGCCAGCAGTCAACGGGGGGCTTTTGGAAACACCATATATTTT.

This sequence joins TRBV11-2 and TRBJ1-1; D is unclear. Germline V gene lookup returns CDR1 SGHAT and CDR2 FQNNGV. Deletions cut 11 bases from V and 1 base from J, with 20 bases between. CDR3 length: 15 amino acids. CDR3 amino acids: CACTPRATSNTEAFF. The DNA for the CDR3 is TGTGCCTGCACCCCCCGGGCAACCTCGAACACTGAAGCTTTCTTT.

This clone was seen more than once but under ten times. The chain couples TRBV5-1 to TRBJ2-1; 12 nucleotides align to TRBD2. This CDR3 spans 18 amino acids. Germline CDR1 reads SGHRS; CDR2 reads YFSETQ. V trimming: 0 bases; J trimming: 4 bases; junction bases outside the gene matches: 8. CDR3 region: CASSLDPSGGDSYNEQFF. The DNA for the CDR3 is TGCGCCAGCAGCTTGGATCCTAGCGGGGGGGATAGTTACAATGAGCAGTTCTTC.

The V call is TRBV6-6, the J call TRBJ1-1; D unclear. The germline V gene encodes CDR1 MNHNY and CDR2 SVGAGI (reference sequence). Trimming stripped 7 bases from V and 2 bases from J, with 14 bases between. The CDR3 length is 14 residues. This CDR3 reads CASISARPNTEAFF. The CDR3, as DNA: TGTGCCAGCATTTCAGCGAGGCCAAACACTGAAGCTTTCTTT.

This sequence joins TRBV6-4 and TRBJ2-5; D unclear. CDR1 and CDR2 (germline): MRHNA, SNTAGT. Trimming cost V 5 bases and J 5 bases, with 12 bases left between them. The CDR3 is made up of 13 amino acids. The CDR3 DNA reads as TGTGCCAGCAGTTCGGAGCTAGGGGAGACCCAGTACTTC. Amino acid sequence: CASSSELGETQYF.

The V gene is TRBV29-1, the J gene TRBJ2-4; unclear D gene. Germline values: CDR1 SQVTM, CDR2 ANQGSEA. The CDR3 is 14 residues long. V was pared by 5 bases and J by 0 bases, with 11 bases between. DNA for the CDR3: TGCAGCGTTAATGATGGCCTAGCCAAAAACATTCAGTACTTC. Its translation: CSVNDGLAKNIQYF.

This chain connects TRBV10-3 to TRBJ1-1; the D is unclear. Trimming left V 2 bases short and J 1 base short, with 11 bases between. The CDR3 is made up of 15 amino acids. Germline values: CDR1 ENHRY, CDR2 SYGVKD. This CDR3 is CAISETEGRNTEAFF. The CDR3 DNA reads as TGTGCCATCAGTGAGACAGAGGGAAGGAACACTGAAGCTTTCTTT.

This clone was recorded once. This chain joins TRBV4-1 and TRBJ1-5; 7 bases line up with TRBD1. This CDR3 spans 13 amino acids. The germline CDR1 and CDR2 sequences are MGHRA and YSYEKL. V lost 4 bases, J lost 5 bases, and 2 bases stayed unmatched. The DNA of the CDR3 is TGCGCCAGCAGCCCCAGGGGGGATCAGCCCCAGCATTTT. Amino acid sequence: CASSPRGDQPQHF.

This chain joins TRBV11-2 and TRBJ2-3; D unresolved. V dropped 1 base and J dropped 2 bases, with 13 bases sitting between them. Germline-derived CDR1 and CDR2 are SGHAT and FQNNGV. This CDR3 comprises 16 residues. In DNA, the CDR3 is TGTGCCAGCAGCTTAGGGCGGCGGCGTACCACAGATACGCAGTATTTT. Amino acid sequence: CASSLGRRRTTDTQYF.